This is a list of T cell receptor beta chains from one sample in a study of blood T cell repertoires in COVID-19. The data were produced by immunoSEQ multiplex PCR, yet TCRdb's version contains in-frame clones alone and is incomplete. This table has a few hundred thousand clones, approximately 87% appearing once. Source material: peripheral blood. The receptor source for this set is a young woman with COVID-19, enrolled during active disease. Each CDR3 is given with its conserved first and last residue. A D gene is named only where the DNA matches it firmly. The size entry is marked missing in some rows and otherwise reads once, few, many or a size class.

>.|TRBJ2-5|.|TRBV18
TGTGCCAGCTCACCCGAATCAAGGGGATGGCGGGAGACCCAGTACTTC
CASSPESRGWRETQYF
>.|TRBJ2-7|TRBD2|TRBV5-1
TGCGCCAGCAGCTTGGCTCCTAGCGGGGCCTACGAGCAGTACTTC
CASSLAPSGAYEQYF
>.|TRBJ1-2|.|TRBV21-1
TGTGCCAGCAGCAAAGAAGGTACGGGAGCTAACTATGGCTACACCTTC
CASSKEGTGANYGYTF
>.|TRBJ2-2|TRBD2|TRBV5-8
TGTGCCAGCAGCCCGGGGACTAGCGGGGCCGGGGAGCTGTTTTTT
CASSPGTSGAGELFF
>.|TRBJ1-1|.|TRBV2
TGTGCCAGCAGTGAACGTACAGGACTACGGGCTTTCTTT
CASSERTGLRAFF
>.|TRBJ2-3|.|TRBV28
TGTGCCAGCCGGGGTTACACAGATACGCAGTATTTT
CASRGYTDTQYF
>.|TRBJ1-5|.|TRBV18
TGTGCCAGCTCACAACAGCAGTCTCAGCCCCAGCATTTT
CASSQQQSQPQHF
>.|TRBJ2-7|TRBD1|TRBV29-1
TGCAGCGTTCCAACCGGGACAGGGCCCTCCTACGAGCAGTACTTC
CSVPTGTGPSYEQYF
>.|TRBJ1-1|.|TRBV5-1
TGCGCCAGCAGCACCACAGGGAACACTGAAGCTTTCTTT
CASSTTGNTEAFF
>.|TRBJ1-1|.|TRBV6-5
TGTGCCAGCAGTTCGGGTGTGGGGCCCACTGAAGCTTTCTTT
CASSSGVGPTEAFF
>.|TRBJ1-2|.|TRBV7-2
TGTGCCAGCAGCTTAAAAGGCACAGGGACTACTATGGGCTACACCTTC
CASSLKGTGTTMGYTF
>.|TRBJ2-1|.|TRBV5-6
TGTGCCAGCAGCTTGTTCCCGGGAGAAGCCTACAATGAGCAGTTCTTC
CASSLFPGEAYNEQFF
>once|TRBJ2-3|TRBD2|TRBV28
TGTGCCAGCAGCGGGGTAGCGGGAGAGAAAGGAGATACGCAGTATTTT
CASSGVAGEKGDTQYF
>once|TRBJ2-1|.|TRBV12-3/TRBV12-4
TGTGCCAGCAGTTCCACAGTCAATGAGCAGTTCTTC
CASSSTVNEQFF
>.|TRBJ2-7|.|TRBV21-1
TGTGCCAGCAGCAAAGAGGGGTGGGGTACCTACTACGAGCAGTACTTC
CASSKEGWGTYYEQYF
>.|TRBJ2-7|TRBD1|TRBV4-1
TGCGCCAGCACCCAATCCGGGACAGGGACCTACGAGCAGTACTTC
CASTQSGTGTYEQYF
>.|TRBJ1-1|.|TRBV7-9
TGTGCCAGCAGACCGGGGGGATTTGACACTGAAGCTTTCTTT
CASRPGGFDTEAFF
>once|TRBJ2-1|TRBD1|TRBV18
TGTGCCAGCTCACTCCCGGGACAGGGCATCAATGAGCAGTTCTTC
CASSLPGQGINEQFF
>.|TRBJ2-2|.|TRBV27
TGTGCCAGCAGTTTATGGCAGAACACCGGGGAGCTGTTTTTT
CASSLWQNTGELFF
>.|TRBJ2-1|TRBD2|TRBV11-3
TGTGCCAGCAGCTCCGGGACTAGCGGGGAATACAATGAGCAGTTCTTC
CASSSGTSGEYNEQFF
>.|TRBJ1-1|.|TRBV23-1
TGCGCCAGCAGTCAATTTGCCCCCTCGCGTCTTGGGCACACTGAAGCTTTCTTT
CASSQFAPSRLGHTEAFF
>.|TRBJ2-7|TRBD2|TRBV6-4
TGTGCCAGCAGTGTCACTAGCGGAGATTACGAGCAGTACTTC
CASSVTSGDYEQYF
>once|TRBJ2-6|TRBD1|TRBV19
TGTGCCAGCCGGGACAGGGAGACAGGAGGGGCCAACGTCCTGACTTTC
CASRDRETGGANVLTF
>.|TRBJ1-1|.|TRBV29-1
TGCAGCGCCGGAAAGACTATGAACACTGAAGCTTTCTTT
CSAGKTMNTEAFF
>few|TRBJ2-2|.|TRBV3-1/TRBV3-2
TGTGCCAGCAGCCCGACCGGGGGAGGTGGCGGGGAGCTGTTTTTT
CASSPTGGGGGELFF
>.|TRBJ2-3|.|TRBV27
TGTGCCAGCAGGGGGTGGGGGGTTTGGGCAGATACGCAGTATTTT
CASRGWGVWADTQYF
>.|TRBJ2-5|.|TRBV14
TGTGCCAGCAGCCAAGTCCCGGTGGAGACCCAGTACTTC
CASSQVPVETQYF
>.|TRBJ1-1|.|TRBV4-2
TGTGCCAGCAGCCAAGATCAGGGTACTGAAGCTTTCTTT
CASSQDQGTEAFF
>once|TRBJ1-6|TRBD1|TRBV30
TGTGCCTGGAGTGGAAAGACAGGGAATTATTCACCCCTCCACTTT
CAWSGKTGNYSPLHF
>.|TRBJ2-5|TRBD2|TRBV11-1
TGTGCCAGCAGCCCCCGACTAGCGGGCCCAGAGACCCAGTACTTC
CASSPRLAGPETQYF
>.|TRBJ1-1|TRBD1|TRBV11-1
TGTGCCAGCAGCTCCGGACAGGGGGCCGCTGAAGCTTTCTTT
CASSSGQGAAEAFF
>.|TRBJ2-7|.|TRBV7-9
TGTGCCAGCAGCTCGCCCTTAGCGGTGAACTACGAGCAGTACTTC
CASSSPLAVNYEQYF
>.|TRBJ2-7|TRBD1|TRBV6-5
TGTGCCAGCAGTAGACAGGGGACCTACGAGCAGTACTTC
CASSRQGTYEQYF
>.|TRBJ2-1|.|TRBV19
TGTGCCAGTACCCTAGGGTGGGAGGGGGATGAGCAGTTCTTC
CASTLGWEGDEQFF
>.|TRBJ2-7|TRBD2|TRBV7-8
TGTGCCAGCAGCTTAGTGGTCGCTAGCGGGAGAGTCTACGAGCAGTACTTC
CASSLVVASGRVYEQYF
>.|TRBJ2-5|.|TRBV19
TGTGCCAGTGGTCCCGGAGGCCAAGAGACCCAGTACTTC
CASGPGGQETQYF
>.|TRBJ1-1|.|TRBV28
TGTGCCAGCAGTTACCCGGGGAGGAACACTGAAGCTTTCTTT
CASSYPGRNTEAFF